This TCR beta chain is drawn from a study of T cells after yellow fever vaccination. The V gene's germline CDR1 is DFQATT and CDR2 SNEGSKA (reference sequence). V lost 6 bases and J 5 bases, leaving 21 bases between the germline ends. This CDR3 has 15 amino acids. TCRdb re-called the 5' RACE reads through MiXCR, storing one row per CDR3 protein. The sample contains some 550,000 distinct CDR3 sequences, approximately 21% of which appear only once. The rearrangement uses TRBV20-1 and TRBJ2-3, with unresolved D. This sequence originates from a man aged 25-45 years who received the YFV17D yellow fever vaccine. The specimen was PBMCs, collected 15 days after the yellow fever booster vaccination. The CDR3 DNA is TGCAGTGCCGTTGGATCTGACACAGCCGGAGATACGCAGTATTTT. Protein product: CSAVGSDTAGDTQYF.